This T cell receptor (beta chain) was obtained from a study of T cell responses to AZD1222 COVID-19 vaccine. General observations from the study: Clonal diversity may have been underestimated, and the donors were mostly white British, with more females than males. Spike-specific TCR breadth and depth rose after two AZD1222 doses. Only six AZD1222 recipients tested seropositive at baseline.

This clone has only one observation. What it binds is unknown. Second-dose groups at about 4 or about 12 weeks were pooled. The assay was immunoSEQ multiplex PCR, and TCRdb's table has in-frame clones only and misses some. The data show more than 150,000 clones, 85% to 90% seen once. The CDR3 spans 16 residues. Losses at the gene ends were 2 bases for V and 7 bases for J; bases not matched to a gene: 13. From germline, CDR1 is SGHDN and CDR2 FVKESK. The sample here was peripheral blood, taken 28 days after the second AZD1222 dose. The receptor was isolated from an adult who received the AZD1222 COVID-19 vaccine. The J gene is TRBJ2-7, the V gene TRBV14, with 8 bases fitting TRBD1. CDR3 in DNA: TGTGCCAGCAGCCAAAAGGGTTCGGACAGGGTGTTGGAGCAGTACTTC. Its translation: CASSQKGSDRVLEQYF.